The rows below give T cell receptor beta chains drawn from one sample of a study of beta chain features in type 1 diabetes. The table came from immunoSEQ multiplex PCR; TCRdb's copy has only in-frame clones and leaves some out. This sample yields about 180,000 clones, of which around 8% are seen a single time; roughly 1% belongs to the top ten. The sample consisted of central memory CD4+ T cells from blood. These receptors all come from a woman in her forties with type 1 diabetes. Each CDR3 is given with its conserved first and last residue. A D gene is named only where the DNA matches it firmly. Clone sizes are given selectively: once, few, many, or a class where the clone is expanded.

TRBD1,TRBV9,few,TRBJ2-3,TGTGCCAGCAGCCGGGACAGCTACACAGATACGCAGTATTTT,CASSRDSYTDTQYF
NA,TRBV5-1,few,TRBJ2-1,TGCGCCAGCAGCTTGGCCGTAGGGGGGGTCGACAATGAGCAGTTCTTC,CASSLAVGGVDNEQFF
NA,TRBV4-3,few,TRBJ2-2,TGCGCCAGCAGCCAAGATGCCAGGGGTAGGGCCGGGGAGCTGTTTTTT,CASSQDARGRAGELFF
NA,TRBV30,few,TRBJ2-1,TGTGCCTGGAGTGATGGGCAGGTTTACAATGAGCAGTTCTTC,CAWSDGQVYNEQFF
TRBD2,TRBV7-2,NA,TRBJ2-5,TGTGCCAGCAGCGCTACTAGCGTAGAGACCCAGTACTTC,CASSATSVETQYF
NA,TRBV30,few,TRBJ2-6,TGTGCCTGGAGTGGTGGGCGGTCAGGGATCGTCCTGACTTTC,CAWSGGRSGIVLTF
TRBD2,TRBV5-4,few,TRBJ2-3,TGTGCCAGCAGACTAGCGGGGGGGGACAGGGATACGCAGTATTTT,CASRLAGGDRDTQYF
NA,TRBV7-3,NA,TRBJ2-5,TGTGCCAGCAGCCTTGGGGCAGAAGAGACCCAGTACTTC,CASSLGAEETQYF
TRBD1,TRBV28,few,TRBJ1-4,TGTGCCAGCAGCCCCGACAGGGAGGATGAAAAACTGTTTTTT,CASSPDREDEKLFF
TRBD2,TRBV7-9,NA,TRBJ2-1,TGTGCCAGCAGCTTCAGCGGGATTCCCCACAATGAGCAGTTCTTC,CASSFSGIPHNEQFF
TRBD2,TRBV28,NA,TRBJ2-1,TGTGCCAGCAGTTTACCGCGGGGGAATGAGCAGTTCTTC,CASSLPRGNEQFF
TRBD1,TRBV7-9,few,TRBJ1-2,TGTGCCAGCAGCCCACGACAGGGAGTTGGCTACACCTTC,CASSPRQGVGYTF
TRBD1,TRBV29-1,few,TRBJ1-1,TGCAGCGTTGACCGACAGGGCTGGAAGACTGAAGCTTTCTTT,CSVDRQGWKTEAFF
NA,TRBV5-4,few,TRBJ1-1,TGTGCCAGCAGCTTGCAAGGCCAGGGGAAGAACACTGAAGCTTTCTTT,CASSLQGQGKNTEAFF
NA,TRBV18,few,TRBJ2-5,TGTGCCAGCTCACCCGGACAACTTGAGACCCAGTACTTC,CASSPGQLETQYF
TRBD2,TRBV9,NA,TRBJ2-5,TGTGCCAGCAGCGTGGCGGGGGGGCTGGAGACCCAGTACTTC,CASSVAGGLETQYF
NA,TRBV5-6,few,TRBJ1-2,TGTGCCAGCAGCTTCGAACTGCTCAACTATGGCTACACCTTC,CASSFELLNYGYTF
NA,TRBV9,NA,TRBJ2-2,TGTGCCAGCAGCGTGACAGGATCGAACACCGGGGAGCTGTTTTTT,CASSVTGSNTGELFF
TRBD2,TRBV30,NA,TRBJ2-7,TGTGCCTGGGGATGGACTAGCGGCGGGGAGCAGTACTTC,CAWGWTSGGEQYF
NA,TRBV2,NA,TRBJ1-1,TGTGCCACCGCAAGGCGGGGGCCGAACACTGAAGCTTTCTTT,CATARRGPNTEAFF
NA,TRBV7-3,NA,TRBJ2-3,TGTGCCAGCAGCCAGAGCACAGATACGCAGTATTTT,CASSQSTDTQYF
NA,TRBV7-2,few,TRBJ1-3,TGTGCCAGCAGCTTAGATCACTCACTCTCTGGAAACACCATATATTTT,CASSLDHSLSGNTIYF
NA,TRBV4-2,NA,TRBJ1-1,TGTGCCAGCAGCCAAGATGGGCTGGGGAACACTGAAGCTTTCTTT,CASSQDGLGNTEAFF
NA,TRBV30,few,TRBJ1-1,TGTGCCTGGAGTGGCGACAGTCCAAGCACTGAAGCTTTCTTT,CAWSGDSPSTEAFF